The clone carrying this T cell receptor (beta chain) was seen once. Its matching antigen is unknown. With 0 bases removed from V and 6 bases from J, the gap between germline ends came to 13 bases. The CDR3 loop spans 15 amino acids. Germline CDR1 SGHTA, CDR2 FQGNSA. This entry belongs to a study of blood T cells in healthy people across ages. Study results and caveats: TCR beta diversity tracked closely with naive T cell percentage.

Through a sample-barcoded 5' primer and a J-beta primer mix, a second PCR was run for roughly 6 to 12 cycles. Each CDR3 protein is one row after TCRdb ran MiXCR on the 5' RACE reads. The sample consists of approximately 820,000 distinct CDR3 sequences, 40% to 50% of them appearing once. The material sequenced was blood. The sequence came from a man aged 60 to 69 in good health. This chain uses TRBV7-2 with TRBJ2-3, with a weak D call TRBD1 (6 bases). CDR3 sequence: CASSLAGAYRDTQYF. DNA for the CDR3: TGTGCCAGCAGCTTAGCGGGGGCGTATAGGGATACGCAGTATTTT.